This T cell receptor (beta chain) was sequenced during a study of T-cell memory formation after mild COVID-19. Study information: In these data, TCR clusters were largely donor specific. Study-level results: Day 15 to 85 contractors were CD4/CD8 balanced; later expanders leaned CD4+.

Constant-segment primers and 5'RACE yielded cDNA libraries for TCR alpha and TCR beta, each carrying sample barcodes and UMIs. Each CDR3 protein gets one entry after TCRdb re-called the 5' RACE reads with MiXCR. The sample lists roughly 600,000 distinct CDR3 sequences, 15% to 20% occurring once. There are 15 residues in the CDR3. Germline CDR1 SGDLS, CDR2 YYNGEE. The V gene end was trimmed by 3 bases and the J gene end by 2 bases; junction bases not matched to a gene: 4. To note about this clonotype: As yet, its antigen is unknown.

Sequenced: PBMCs or a T cell subset sorted from them (not recorded which). The TCR was taken from an adult woman who had mild COVID-19 (a few samples of this study predate the infection). Cell type and time point are not known. The chain recombines TRBV9 with TRBJ2-1; 8 nucleotides align to TRBD1. The CDR3 nucleotides are TGTGCCAGCAGCGATGGACAGGGCCCCTACAATGAGCAGTTCTTC. Translation gives CASSDGQGPYNEQFF.